These T cell receptor beta chains were read from a single sample in a study of cytomegalovirus exposure and HLA in healthy donors. This table comes from immunoSEQ multiplex PCR, and its TCRdb copy is limited to in-frame clones, with some not included. The table includes 85,000 to 100,000 clones, 65% to 85% detected once. Sequencing input: PBMCs. These receptors all come from a girl aged 2-9 years in good health and CMV-seropositive. Both conserved end residues are part of each CDR3.

TRBV30	TRBJ1-4	CAWSGTGGRNEKLFF
TRBV18	TRBJ2-3	CASSLETSGRQYF
TRBV19	TRBJ2-7	CASSDNLLAGGMYEQYF
TRBV30	TRBJ2-5	CAWGGRAGETQYF
TRBV11-2	TRBJ1-1	CASSLTDMNTEAFF
TRBV15	TRBJ2-7	CATSRDHAGGTPEQYF
TRBV7-2	TRBJ1-2	CASTLANYGYTF
TRBV28	TRBJ1-5	CASKGVGSNQPQHF
TRBV5-1	TRBJ2-5	CASSLGGTSGSQETQYF
TRBV6-5	TRBJ2-3	CASMHPPGVADTQYF
TRBV4-3	TRBJ1-1	CASSQETIGVSAEAFF
TRBV5-1	TRBJ2-3	CASSSADTQYF
TRBV6-1	TRBJ1-5	CASSGGQGFRPQHF
TRBV4-1	TRBJ1-2	CASSQETGARIYGYTF
TRBV10-3	TRBJ1-1	CAISVREGTEAFF
TRBV18	TRBJ2-5	CASSTSQETQYF
TRBV27	TRBJ2-3	CASSLFPGADTQYF
TRBV11-2	TRBJ2-5	CASSLVVGQGETQYF
TRBV5-1	TRBJ2-3	CASSLGQGEQYF
TRBV28	TRBJ1-1	CASSLFADRGNTEAFF
TRBV5-1	TRBJ2-3	CASSLIASTDTQYF
TRBV5-6	TRBJ1-2	CASSLLTDKTGYTF